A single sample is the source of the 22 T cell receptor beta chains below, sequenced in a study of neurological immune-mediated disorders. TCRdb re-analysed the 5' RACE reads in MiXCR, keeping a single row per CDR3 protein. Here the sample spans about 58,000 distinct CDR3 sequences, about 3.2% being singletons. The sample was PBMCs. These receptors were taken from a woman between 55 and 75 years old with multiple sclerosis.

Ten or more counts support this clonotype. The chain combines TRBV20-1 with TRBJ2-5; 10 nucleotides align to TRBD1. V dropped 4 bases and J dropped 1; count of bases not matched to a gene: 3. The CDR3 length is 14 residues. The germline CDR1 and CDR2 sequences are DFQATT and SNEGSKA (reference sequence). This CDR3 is CSATGTGVQETQYF. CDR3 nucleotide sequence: TGCAGTGCTACCGGGACAGGGGTCCAAGAGACCCAGTACTTC.

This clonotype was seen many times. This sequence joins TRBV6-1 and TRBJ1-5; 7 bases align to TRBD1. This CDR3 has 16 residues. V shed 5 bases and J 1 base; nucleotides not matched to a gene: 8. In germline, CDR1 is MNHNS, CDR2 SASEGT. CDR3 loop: CASSFYTGASNQPQHF. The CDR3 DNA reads TGTGCCAGCAGTTTTTATACAGGGGCGAGCAATCAGCCCCAGCATTTT.

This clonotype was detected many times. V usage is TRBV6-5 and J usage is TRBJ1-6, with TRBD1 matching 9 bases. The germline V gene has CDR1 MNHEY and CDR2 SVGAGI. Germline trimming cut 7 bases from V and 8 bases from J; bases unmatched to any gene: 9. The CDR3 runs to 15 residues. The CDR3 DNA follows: TGTGCCAGCACCAGTCCGGGACAGGGTCATTCACCCCTCCACTTT. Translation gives CASTSPGQGHSPLHF.

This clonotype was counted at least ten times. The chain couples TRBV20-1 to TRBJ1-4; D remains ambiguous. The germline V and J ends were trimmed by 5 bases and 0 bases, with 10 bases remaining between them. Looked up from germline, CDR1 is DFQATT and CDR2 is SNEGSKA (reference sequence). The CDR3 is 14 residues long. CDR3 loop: CSAESEATNEKLFF. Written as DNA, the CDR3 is TGCAGTGCTGAGTCGGAGGCAACTAATGAAAAACTGTTTTTT.

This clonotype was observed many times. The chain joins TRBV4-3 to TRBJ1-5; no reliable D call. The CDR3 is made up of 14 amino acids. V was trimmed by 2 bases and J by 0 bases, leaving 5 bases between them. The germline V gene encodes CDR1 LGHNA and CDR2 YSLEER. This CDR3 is CASSQTYSNQPQHF. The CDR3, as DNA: TGCGCCAGCAGCCAAACGTATAGCAATCAGCCCCAGCATTTT.

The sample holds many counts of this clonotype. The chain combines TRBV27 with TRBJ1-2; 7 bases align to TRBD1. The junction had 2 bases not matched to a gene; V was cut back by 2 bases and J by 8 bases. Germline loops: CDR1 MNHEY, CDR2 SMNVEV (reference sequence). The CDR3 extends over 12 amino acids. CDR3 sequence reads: CASSLTGAGYTF. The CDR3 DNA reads TGTGCCAGCAGTTTAACAGGGGCGGGCTACACCTTC.

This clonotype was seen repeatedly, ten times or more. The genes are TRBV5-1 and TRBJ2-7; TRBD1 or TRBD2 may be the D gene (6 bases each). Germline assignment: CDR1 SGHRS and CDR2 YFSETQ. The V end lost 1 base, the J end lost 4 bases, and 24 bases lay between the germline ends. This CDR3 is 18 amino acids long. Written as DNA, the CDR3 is TGCGCCAGCAGCTTGCGTCAGGCCACAGGTGGAGGGGGGTACGAGCAGTACTTC. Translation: CASSLRQATGGGGYEQYF.

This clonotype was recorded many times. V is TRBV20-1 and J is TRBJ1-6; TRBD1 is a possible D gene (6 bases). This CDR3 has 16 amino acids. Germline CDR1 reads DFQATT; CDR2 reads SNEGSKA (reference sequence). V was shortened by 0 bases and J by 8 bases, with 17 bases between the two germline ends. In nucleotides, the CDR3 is TGCAGTGCTAGAGATCGGAGGGGGTCATGGGATTCACCCCTCCACTTT. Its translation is CSARDRRGSWDSPLHF.

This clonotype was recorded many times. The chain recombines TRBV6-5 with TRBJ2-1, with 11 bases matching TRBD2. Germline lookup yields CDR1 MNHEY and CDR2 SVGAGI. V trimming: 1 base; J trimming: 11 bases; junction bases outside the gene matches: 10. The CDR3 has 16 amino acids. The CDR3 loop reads CASSYFASGGTSKQFF. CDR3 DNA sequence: TGTGCCAGCAGTTACTTCGCTAGCGGGGGGACCTCAAAGCAGTTCTTC.

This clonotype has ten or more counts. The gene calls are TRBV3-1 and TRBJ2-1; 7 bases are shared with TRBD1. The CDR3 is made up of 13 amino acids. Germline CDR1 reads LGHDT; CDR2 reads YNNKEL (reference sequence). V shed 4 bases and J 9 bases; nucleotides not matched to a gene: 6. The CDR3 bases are TGTGCCAGCAGCCTCTACAGGGGCGGTGAGCAGTTCTTC. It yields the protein CASSLYRGGEQFF.

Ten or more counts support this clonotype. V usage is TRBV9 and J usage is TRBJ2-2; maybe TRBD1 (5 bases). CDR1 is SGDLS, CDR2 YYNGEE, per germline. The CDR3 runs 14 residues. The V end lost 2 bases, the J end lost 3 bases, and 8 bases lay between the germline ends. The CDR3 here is CASSVLGDTGELFF. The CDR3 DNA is TGTGCCAGCAGCGTGCTAGGGGACACCGGGGAGCTGTTTTTT.

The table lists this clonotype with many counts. The CDR3 DNA reads TGTGCCACCAGTGATAACAGGGGCACCTACGAGCAGTACTTC. Protein sequence: CATSDNRGTYEQYF. The V call is TRBV24-1, the J call TRBJ2-7; TRBD1 matches 7 bases. This CDR3 has 14 residues. Trimming at V came to 3 bases and at J to 2 bases, leaving 3 bases not matched to a gene. From germline, CDR1 is KGHDR and CDR2 SFDVKD.

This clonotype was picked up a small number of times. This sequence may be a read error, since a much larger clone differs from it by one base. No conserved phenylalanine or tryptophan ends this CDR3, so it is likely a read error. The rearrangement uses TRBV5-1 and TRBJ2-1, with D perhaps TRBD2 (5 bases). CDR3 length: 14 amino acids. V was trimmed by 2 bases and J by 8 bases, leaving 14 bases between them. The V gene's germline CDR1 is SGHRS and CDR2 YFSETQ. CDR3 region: CASSFSTKPHEQFC. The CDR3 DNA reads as TGCGCCAGCAGCTTTTCGACTAAGCCCCATGAGCAGTTCTGC.

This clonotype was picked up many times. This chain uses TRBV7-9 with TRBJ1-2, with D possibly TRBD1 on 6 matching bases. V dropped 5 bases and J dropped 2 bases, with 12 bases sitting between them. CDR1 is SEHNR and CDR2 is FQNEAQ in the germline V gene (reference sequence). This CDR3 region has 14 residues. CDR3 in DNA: TGTGCCAGCAGCCACCGGACAGCCAACTATGGCTACACCTTC. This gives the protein CASSHRTANYGYTF.

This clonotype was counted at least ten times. CDR3 DNA: TGTGCCAGCAGTCCCCGGGACAAACAAGAGACCCAGTACTTC. Translated: CASSPRDKQETQYF. This chain links TRBV6-2 or TRBV6-3 with TRBJ2-5, with D tentatively TRBD1 (6 bases). V was trimmed by 5 bases and J by 2 bases, leaving 12 bases between them. Looked up from germline, CDR1 is MNHEY and CDR2 is SVGEGT. This CDR3 contains 14 residues.

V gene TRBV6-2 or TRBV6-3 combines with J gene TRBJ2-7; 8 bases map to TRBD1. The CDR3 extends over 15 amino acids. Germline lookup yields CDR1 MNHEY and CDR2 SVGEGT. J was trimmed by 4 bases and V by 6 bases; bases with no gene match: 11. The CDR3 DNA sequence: TGTGCCAGCAGCAACTGGGACAGGAACTCTTACGAGCAGTACTTC. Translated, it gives CASSNWDRNSYEQYF.

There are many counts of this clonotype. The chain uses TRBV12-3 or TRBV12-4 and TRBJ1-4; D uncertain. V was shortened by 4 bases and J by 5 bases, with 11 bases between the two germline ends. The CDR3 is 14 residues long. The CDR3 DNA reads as TGTGCCAGCAGTTCTAACAGACGAAATGAAAAACTGTTTTTT. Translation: CASSSNRRNEKLFF.

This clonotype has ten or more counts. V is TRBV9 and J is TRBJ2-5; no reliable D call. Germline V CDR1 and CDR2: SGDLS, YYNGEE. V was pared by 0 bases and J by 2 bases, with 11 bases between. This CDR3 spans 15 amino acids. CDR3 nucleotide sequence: TGTGCCAGCAGCGTAGGCTCGCTTATACAAGAGACCCAGTACTTC. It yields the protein CASSVGSLIQETQYF.

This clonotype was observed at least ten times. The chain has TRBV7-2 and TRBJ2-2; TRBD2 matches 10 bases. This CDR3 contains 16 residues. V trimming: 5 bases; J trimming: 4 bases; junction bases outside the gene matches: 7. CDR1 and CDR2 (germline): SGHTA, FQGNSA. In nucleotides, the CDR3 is TGTGCCAGCAGCCTCGTGGGGACTAGCGTCACCGGGGAGCTGTTTTTT. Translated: CASSLVGTSVTGELFF. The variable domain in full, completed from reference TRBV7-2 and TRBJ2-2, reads GAGVSQSPSNKVTEKGKDVELRCDPISGHTALYWYRQSLGQGLEFLIYFQGNSAPDKSGLPSDRFSAERTGGSVSTLTIQRTQQEDSAVYLCASSLVGTSVTGELFFGEGSRLTVL.

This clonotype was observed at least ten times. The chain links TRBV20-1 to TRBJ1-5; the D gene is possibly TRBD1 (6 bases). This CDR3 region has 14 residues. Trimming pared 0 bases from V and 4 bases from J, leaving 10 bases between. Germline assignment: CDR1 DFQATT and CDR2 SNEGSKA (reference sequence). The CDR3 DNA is TGCAGTGCTAGAGATTCCAGGGGTAATCAGCCCCAGCATTTT. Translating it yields CSARDSRGNQPQHF.

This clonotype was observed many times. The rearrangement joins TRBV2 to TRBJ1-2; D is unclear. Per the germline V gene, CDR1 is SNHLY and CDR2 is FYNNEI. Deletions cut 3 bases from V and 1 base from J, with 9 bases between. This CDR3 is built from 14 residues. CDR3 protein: CASSDEGYNYGYTF. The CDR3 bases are TGTGCCAGCAGTGACGAGGGTTATAACTATGGCTACACCTTC.

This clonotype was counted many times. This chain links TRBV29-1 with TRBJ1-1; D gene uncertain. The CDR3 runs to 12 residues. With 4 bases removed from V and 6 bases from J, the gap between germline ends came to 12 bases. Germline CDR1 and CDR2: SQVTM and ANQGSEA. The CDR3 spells CSVGAGSPEAFF. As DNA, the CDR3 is TGCAGCGTTGGCGCGGGGAGCCCTGAAGCTTTCTTT. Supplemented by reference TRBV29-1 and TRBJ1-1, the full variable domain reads SAVISQKPSRDICQRGTSLTIQCQVDSQVTMMFWYRQQPGQSLTLIATANQGSEATYESGFVIDKFPISRPNLTFSTLTVSNMSPEDSSIYLCSVGAGSPEAFFGQGTRLTVV.